This TCR beta chain is drawn from a study of T cell responses to AZD1222 COVID-19 vaccine. Libraries were prepared by immunoSEQ multiplex PCR; TCRdb keeps only in-frame clonotypes and omits some of them. Of 110,000 to 150,000 clones in the sample, more than 85% are singletons; the top ten hold less than 6.5%. The V gene end was trimmed by 2 bases and the J gene end by 4 bases; junction bases not matched to a gene: 7. CDR1 and CDR2 from the germline V gene are GTSNPN and SVGIG (reference sequence). CDR3 length: 14 amino acids. Sample: peripheral blood, taken on day 0 of AZD1222 vaccination. This clonotype was obtained from an adult in good health. The chain is built from TRBV30 and TRBJ1-1; TRBD1 aligns across 7 bases. The CDR3 nucleotides are TGTGCCTGGAGTACGCAGGGGGTCGGCACTGAAGCTTTCTTT. It translates to CAWSTQGVGTEAFF.